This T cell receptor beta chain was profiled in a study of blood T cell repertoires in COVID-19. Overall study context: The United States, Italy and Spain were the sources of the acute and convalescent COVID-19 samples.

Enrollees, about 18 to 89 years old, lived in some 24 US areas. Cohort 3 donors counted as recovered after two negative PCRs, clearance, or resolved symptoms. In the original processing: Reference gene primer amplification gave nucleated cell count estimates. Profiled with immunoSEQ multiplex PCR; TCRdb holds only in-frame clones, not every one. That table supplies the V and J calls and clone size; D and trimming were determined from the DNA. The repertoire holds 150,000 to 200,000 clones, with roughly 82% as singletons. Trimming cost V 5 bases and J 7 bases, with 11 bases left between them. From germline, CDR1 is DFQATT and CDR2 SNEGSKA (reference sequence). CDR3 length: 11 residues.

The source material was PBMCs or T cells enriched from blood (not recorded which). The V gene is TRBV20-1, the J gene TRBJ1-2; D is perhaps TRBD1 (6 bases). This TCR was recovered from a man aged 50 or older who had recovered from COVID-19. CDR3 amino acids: CSAGGGLGYTF. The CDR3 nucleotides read TGCAGTGCTGGAGGGGGGCTTGGCTACACCTTC.